This T cell receptor (beta chain) came from a study of blood T cell repertoires in COVID-19 (dated by TCRdb to the early 2020s). About the investigation overall: Samples from collaborators originated in the United States, Italy and Spain and spanned both the acute and convalescent phases of COVID-19. The material from the prospective study consisted of cDNA or gDNA derived from T cells, B-cell-depleted T cells, or PBMCs. Deeply sampled blood TCRbeta repertoires from subjects exposed to, actively infected with, or recovered from COVID-19 were included in the dataset. The repertoires were released in a freely available public database meant as a resource for research on the immune response to SARS-CoV-2. Samples came from the ongoing ImmuneRACE study (first 160 participants) plus 1,254 subjects from 6 global collaborators. A de-identified subject ID, COVID-19 status, age in years and sex were almost always included in the sample metadata. HLA class I and class II types, where available, came from metadata supplied by the sample provider rather than from assay-based typing.

Points the paper makes about the study in general: The amount of clinical and demographic metadata varied by source and participant and was provided uncurated.

Whole blood was collected in K2EDTA tubes by collaborating institutions according to the institutions' own protocols. For TCRbeta analysis, collaborators shipped samples as frozen whole blood, isolated PBMCs, or DNA extracted from either of those sample types. TCRbeta CDR3 regions were amplified from genomic DNA by means of the immunoSEQ Assay, a bias-controlled multiplex PCR. For the original study's pipeline: Within the assay, amplification of reference gene primers was used to estimate how many nucleated cells each sample contained. To quantify the absolute abundance of each unique TCRbeta CDR3 rearrangement, sequence reads were collapsed and filtered. Productive Simpson clonality was computed per sample as the square root of Simpson's diversity index over productive rearrangements. TCRdb took over this immuneACCESS table, retaining in-frame rearrangements with V and J assigned. Such tables are incomplete; in checked studies, under half of the missing clones stem from an unresolved V gene, and the remainder is unexplained. V and J calls and clone size are as listed in that table; D and trimming were resolved from the DNA. The sample includes about 250,000 clones, with 70% to 90% observed a single time. Together, the top ten hold under 1.5% of the sample.

The trim is 0 bases for V and 6 bases for J, with a gap of 7 bases between the germline ends. According to the germline V gene, CDR1 reads SGDLS and CDR2 reads YYNGEE. The CDR3, from cysteine to phenylalanine, totals 13 residues. Only the CDR3 region is kept as DNA, spanning 39 bases read in frame from base 1. Worth noting for this clone: The antigen this receptor binds is unknown. The sample holds no much larger clone one base away, and base qualities are not on file.

In this chain, TRBV9 is recombined with TRBJ2-1, and possibly TRBD2, on 6 matching bases. The sequencing input was peripheral blood. The TCR originated in a man older than 75 with acute or convalescent COVID-19. In nucleotide form, the sequence is TGTGCCAGCAGCGTAGGTAGCGGCAATGAGCAGTTCTTC. This codes for CASSVGSGNEQFF.